The clone carrying this T cell receptor (beta chain) was detected once. This sample was included in a study of T cell changes during pregnancy in multiple sclerosis. Clones were sequenced by immunoSEQ multiplex PCR, and TCRdb holds only the in-frame ones, with some missing. The sample lists fewer than 75,000 clones; around 93% were seen once. This CDR3 spans 15 amino acids. Germline V gene lookup returns CDR1 SGHDT and CDR2 YYEEEE. Germline trimming cut 2 bases from V and 8 bases from J; bases unmatched to any gene: 7. Sample: peripheral blood, taken after pregnancy. The clonotype was recovered from a female donor in good health, enrolled as a control in a pregnancy study. The genes are TRBV5-6 and TRBJ1-4, with 9 bases identical to TRBD1. CDR3 amino acids: CASSFGTGFEEKLFF. CDR3 coding DNA: TGTGCCAGCAGCTTCGGGACAGGGTTCGAAGAAAAACTGTTTTTT.